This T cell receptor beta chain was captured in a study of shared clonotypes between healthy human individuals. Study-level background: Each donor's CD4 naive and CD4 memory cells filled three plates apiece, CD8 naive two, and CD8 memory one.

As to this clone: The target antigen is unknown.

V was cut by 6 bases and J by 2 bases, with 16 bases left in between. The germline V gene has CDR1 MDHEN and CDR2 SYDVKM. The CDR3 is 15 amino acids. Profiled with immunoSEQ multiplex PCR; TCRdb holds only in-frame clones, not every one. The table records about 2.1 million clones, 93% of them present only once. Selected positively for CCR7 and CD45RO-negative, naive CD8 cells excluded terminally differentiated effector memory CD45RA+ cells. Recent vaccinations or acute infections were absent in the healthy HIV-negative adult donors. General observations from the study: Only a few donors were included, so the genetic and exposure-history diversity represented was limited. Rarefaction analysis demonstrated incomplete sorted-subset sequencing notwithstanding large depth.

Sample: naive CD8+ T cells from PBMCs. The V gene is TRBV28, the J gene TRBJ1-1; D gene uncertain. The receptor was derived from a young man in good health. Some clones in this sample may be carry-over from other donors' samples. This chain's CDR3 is CASRLPRTINTEAFF. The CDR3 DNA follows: TGTGCCAGCAGACTGCCCCGGACGATAAACACTGAAGCTTTCTTT.